A selection of T cell receptor beta chains follows, all from one sample in a study of blood T cell repertoires in COVID-19. Data came from immunoSEQ multiplex PCR; TCRdb stores just in-frame clones and leaves some out. The sample has 250,000 to 300,000 clones, 85% seen once. The sample consisted of peripheral blood. These receptors were taken from a man over 45 with active or convalescent COVID-19. CDR3s include the opening cysteine and the closing phenylalanine or tryptophan. Each record gives: clone size, J gene, D gene, V gene, CDR3 protein, CDR3 DNA. A D gene is named only where the DNA matches it firmly. The size field is filled for only some rows; it gives once, few, many or a size class.

clone_size: .; j_call: TRBJ1-4; d_call: TRBD1; v_call: TRBV5-1; cdr3_aa: CASSLGGTATNEKLFF; cdr3_nt: TGCGCCAGCAGCTTGGGGGGGACAGCGACCAATGAAAAACTGTTTTTT
clone_size: .; j_call: TRBJ1-2; d_call: .; v_call: TRBV6-5; cdr3_aa: CASSYEGGSYGYTF; cdr3_nt: TGTGCCAGCAGTTACGAGGGAGGGAGCTATGGCTACACCTTC
clone_size: .; j_call: TRBJ2-5; d_call: TRBD2; v_call: TRBV15; cdr3_aa: CATSTSGRWETQYF; cdr3_nt: TGTGCCACCAGCACTAGCGGGAGATGGGAGACCCAGTACTTC
clone_size: .; j_call: TRBJ2-1; d_call: .; v_call: TRBV7-9; cdr3_aa: CASSLDAGYNEQFF; cdr3_nt: TGTGCCAGCAGCTTAGACGCAGGGTACAATGAGCAGTTCTTC
clone_size: .; j_call: TRBJ2-2; d_call: .; v_call: TRBV5-1; cdr3_aa: CASSLEADLELFF; cdr3_nt: TGCGCCAGCAGCTTGGAAGCTGACCTGGAGCTGTTTTTT
clone_size: .; j_call: TRBJ1-1; d_call: .; v_call: TRBV29-1; cdr3_aa: CSVALRGRGVTEAFF; cdr3_nt: TGCAGCGTTGCGCTAAGGGGACGCGGGGTCACTGAAGCTTTCTTT
clone_size: .; j_call: TRBJ2-7; d_call: .; v_call: TRBV18; cdr3_aa: CASSPPSSYEQYF; cdr3_nt: TGTGCCAGCTCACCACCGAGCTCCTACGAGCAGTACTTC
clone_size: .; j_call: TRBJ1-5; d_call: TRBD1; v_call: TRBV28; cdr3_aa: CASSWGQGHQPQHF; cdr3_nt: TGTGCCAGCAGTTGGGGACAGGGGCATCAGCCCCAGCATTTT
clone_size: few; j_call: TRBJ2-7; d_call: .; v_call: TRBV4-1; cdr3_aa: CASSPTDEGENYEQYF; cdr3_nt: TGCGCCAGCAGCCCGACCGACGAGGGCGAGAACTACGAGCAGTACTTC
clone_size: .; j_call: TRBJ2-5; d_call: TRBD2; v_call: TRBV6-2/TRBV6-3; cdr3_aa: CASSYGVAGGLETQYF; cdr3_nt: TGTGCCAGCAGTTACGGGGTAGCGGGAGGTCTGGAGACCCAGTACTTC
clone_size: .; j_call: TRBJ1-1; d_call: .; v_call: TRBV7-8; cdr3_aa: CASSLQGNTEAFF; cdr3_nt: TGTGCCAGCAGCTTACAGGGGAACACTGAAGCTTTCTTT
clone_size: .; j_call: TRBJ1-5; d_call: .; v_call: TRBV2; cdr3_aa: CASSALGMGSQPQHF; cdr3_nt: TGTGCCAGCAGTGCCCTGGGCATGGGTTCTCAGCCCCAGCATTTT
clone_size: .; j_call: TRBJ2-7; d_call: TRBD1; v_call: TRBV30; cdr3_aa: CSWDRGYEQYF; cdr3_nt: TGTTCCTGGGACAGGGGCTACGAGCAGTACTTC
clone_size: .; j_call: TRBJ2-3; d_call: .; v_call: TRBV9; cdr3_aa: CASSPKVWGDGTDTQYF; cdr3_nt: TGTGCCAGCAGCCCCAAGGTATGGGGGGACGGCACAGATACGCAGTATTTT
clone_size: .; j_call: TRBJ2-3; d_call: TRBD2; v_call: TRBV15; cdr3_aa: CATRRGGRAGDTQYF; cdr3_nt: TGTGCCACCCGCCGAGGCGGGAGGGCCGGCGATACGCAGTATTTT
clone_size: .; j_call: TRBJ2-5; d_call: .; v_call: TRBV6-6; cdr3_aa: CASRYRGGETQYF; cdr3_nt: TGTGCCAGCAGGTACAGGGGAGGCGAGACCCAGTACTTC
clone_size: .; j_call: TRBJ1-4; d_call: TRBD1; v_call: TRBV6-5; cdr3_aa: CASSYSMDRGEGKLFF; cdr3_nt: TGTGCCAGCAGTTACTCGATGGACAGGGGGGAGGGAAAACTGTTTTTT
clone_size: .; j_call: TRBJ2-1; d_call: TRBD2; v_call: TRBV5-1; cdr3_aa: CASSATSGRTDEQFF; cdr3_nt: TGCGCCAGCAGCGCGACTAGCGGGAGGACAGATGAGCAGTTCTTC
clone_size: .; j_call: TRBJ1-1; d_call: .; v_call: TRBV15; cdr3_aa: CATSRDLLGLQGPENTEAFF; cdr3_nt: TGTGCCACCAGCAGAGATTTATTGGGACTACAGGGTCCGGAGAACACTGAAGCTTTCTTT
clone_size: .; j_call: TRBJ1-4; d_call: TRBD1; v_call: TRBV5-8; cdr3_aa: CASSLTGGTEKLFF; cdr3_nt: TGTGCCAGCAGCCTCACAGGGGGGACTGAAAAACTGTTTTTT
clone_size: .; j_call: TRBJ1-2; d_call: .; v_call: TRBV18; cdr3_aa: CASSPRDIDGYTF; cdr3_nt: TGTGCCAGCTCACCCCGGGACATTGATGGCTACACCTTC
clone_size: .; j_call: TRBJ2-7; d_call: TRBD1; v_call: TRBV6-5; cdr3_aa: CASSYSEGQVTYEQYF; cdr3_nt: TGTGCCAGCAGTTACTCTGAGGGACAGGTCACCTACGAGCAGTACTTC
clone_size: .; j_call: TRBJ2-1; d_call: .; v_call: TRBV11-3; cdr3_aa: CASSLGWRGRNEQFF; cdr3_nt: TGTGCCAGCAGCTTAGGGTGGCGGGGAAGGAATGAGCAGTTCTTC
clone_size: .; j_call: TRBJ1-1; d_call: .; v_call: TRBV28; cdr3_aa: CASSLSVMNTEAFF; cdr3_nt: TGTGCCAGCAGTTTATCAGTTATGAACACTGAAGCTTTCTTT
clone_size: few; j_call: TRBJ2-7; d_call: .; v_call: TRBV5-4; cdr3_aa: CASSSGRERVYEQYF; cdr3_nt: TGTGCCAGCAGCTCCGGCAGGGAAAGGGTCTACGAGCAGTACTTC
clone_size: .; j_call: TRBJ1-1; d_call: .; v_call: TRBV2; cdr3_aa: CASSTDWNTEAFF; cdr3_nt: TGTGCCAGCAGTACGGACTGGAACACTGAAGCTTTCTTT
clone_size: .; j_call: TRBJ2-2; d_call: TRBD1; v_call: TRBV4-3; cdr3_aa: CASSQETGLVFF; cdr3_nt: TGCGCCAGCAGCCAAGAGACAGGGTTGGTGTTTTTT
clone_size: .; j_call: TRBJ1-1; d_call: TRBD1; v_call: TRBV4-3; cdr3_aa: CASSIQGGRTEAFF; cdr3_nt: TGCGCCAGCAGCATCCAGGGGGGAAGAACTGAAGCTTTCTTT
clone_size: .; j_call: TRBJ1-2; d_call: .; v_call: TRBV3-1/TRBV3-2; cdr3_aa: CASRPDAGTGIYGYTF; cdr3_nt: TGTGCCAGCAGGCCTGACGCGGGGACGGGAATCTATGGCTACACCTTC
clone_size: .; j_call: TRBJ2-3; d_call: .; v_call: TRBV7-3; cdr3_aa: CASSLDWPDTQYF; cdr3_nt: TGTGCCAGCAGCTTGGACTGGCCAGATACGCAGTATTTT
clone_size: once; j_call: TRBJ2-3; d_call: .; v_call: TRBV20-1; cdr3_aa: CSASGLVYTDTQYF; cdr3_nt: TGCAGTGCTAGTGGGCTAGTTTATACAGATACGCAGTATTTT
clone_size: .; j_call: TRBJ2-7; d_call: .; v_call: TRBV27; cdr3_aa: CASTLPPSGSYEQYF; cdr3_nt: TGTGCCAGCACCCTCCCCCCCTCCGGCTCCTACGAGCAGTACTTC
clone_size: .; j_call: TRBJ2-7; d_call: TRBD1; v_call: TRBV27; cdr3_aa: CASSSPGQGAYEQYF; cdr3_nt: TGTGCCAGCAGTTCTCCGGGACAGGGGGCCTACGAGCAGTACTTC
clone_size: .; j_call: TRBJ1-1; d_call: TRBD1; v_call: TRBV6-2/TRBV6-3; cdr3_aa: CASSRGQGAGSTEAFF; cdr3_nt: TGTGCCAGCAGCCGCGGACAGGGGGCTGGGAGCACTGAAGCTTTCTTT
clone_size: few; j_call: TRBJ2-1; d_call: .; v_call: TRBV5-1; cdr3_aa: CASSLVAGNNEQFF; cdr3_nt: TGCGCCAGCAGCTTGGTTGCGGGTAACAATGAGCAGTTCTTC
clone_size: .; j_call: TRBJ2-7; d_call: .; v_call: TRBV5-5; cdr3_aa: CASSLGGRQDEQYF; cdr3_nt: TGTGCCAGCAGCTTGGGGGGGAGGCAGGACGAGCAGTACTTC
clone_size: .; j_call: TRBJ1-1; d_call: .; v_call: TRBV27; cdr3_aa: CASSFRVATEAFF; cdr3_nt: TGTGCCAGCAGTTTCAGGGTGGCCACTGAAGCTTTCTTT
clone_size: .; j_call: TRBJ2-4; d_call: .; v_call: TRBV9; cdr3_aa: CASSVVAQGGIQYF; cdr3_nt: TGTGCCAGCAGCGTAGTAGCACAGGGCGGCATTCAGTACTTC
clone_size: .; j_call: TRBJ2-2; d_call: .; v_call: TRBV2; cdr3_aa: CASSPWQMNTGELFF; cdr3_nt: TGTGCCAGCAGCCCATGGCAGATGAACACCGGGGAGCTGTTTTTT
clone_size: .; j_call: TRBJ2-3; d_call: .; v_call: TRBV2; cdr3_aa: CASSGQEDTQYF; cdr3_nt: TGTGCCAGCAGTGGGCAAGAAGATACGCAGTATTTT
clone_size: once; j_call: TRBJ2-2; d_call: .; v_call: TRBV19; cdr3_aa: CASSIQNTGELFF; cdr3_nt: TGTGCCAGTAGTATACAGAACACCGGGGAGCTGTTTTTT
clone_size: .; j_call: TRBJ1-5; d_call: .; v_call: TRBV4-2; cdr3_aa: CASSQDRGTGNQPQHF; cdr3_nt: TGTGCCAGCAGCCAAGATCGGGGGACCGGCAATCAGCCCCAGCATTTT
clone_size: .; j_call: TRBJ2-7; d_call: TRBD1; v_call: TRBV4-1; cdr3_aa: CASSQADRGDSYEQYF; cdr3_nt: TGCGCCAGCAGCCAAGCCGACAGGGGCGATTCCTACGAGCAGTACTTC